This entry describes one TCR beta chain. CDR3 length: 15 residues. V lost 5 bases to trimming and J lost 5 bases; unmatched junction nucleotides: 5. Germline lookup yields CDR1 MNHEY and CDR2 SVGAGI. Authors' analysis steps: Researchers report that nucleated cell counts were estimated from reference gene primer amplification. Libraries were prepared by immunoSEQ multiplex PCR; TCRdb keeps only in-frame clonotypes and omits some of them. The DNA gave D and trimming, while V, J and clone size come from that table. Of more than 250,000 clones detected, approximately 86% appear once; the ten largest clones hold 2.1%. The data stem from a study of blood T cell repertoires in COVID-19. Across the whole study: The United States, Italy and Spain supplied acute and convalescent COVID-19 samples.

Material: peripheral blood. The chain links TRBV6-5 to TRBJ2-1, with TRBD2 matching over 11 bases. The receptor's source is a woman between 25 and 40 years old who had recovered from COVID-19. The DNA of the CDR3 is TGTGCCAGCAGTCCGGGACTAGCGGTTCACAATGAGCAGTTCTTC. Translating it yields CASSPGLAVHNEQFF.